The rows below give T cell receptor beta chains drawn from one sample of a study of T cells in Graves' hyperthyroidism and ophthalmopathy. TCRdb ran MiXCR on the multiplex PCR reads and lists one entry per CDR3 protein. The data show approximately 610,000 distinct CDR3 sequences, with 16% seen just once and around 18% held by the top ten. Sample: blood. The receptors originated from a woman aged 18-30 years with Graves' hyperthyroidism. The CDR3 runs from the conserved cysteine through the conserved F or W. A D gene is named only where the DNA matches it firmly. The size entry is marked missing in some rows and otherwise reads once, few, many or a size class.

v_gene	j_gene	abundance	d_gene	CDR3aa	CDR3nt
TRBV7-8	TRBJ1-3	few	-	CASSVTDTYSGNTIYF	TGTGCCAGCAGCGTGACAGATACCTACTCTGGAAACACCATATATTTT
TRBV6-1	TRBJ1-1	many	TRBD1	CASSRQGKNTEAFF	TGTGCCAGCAGTCGACAGGGAAAGAACACTGAAGCTTTCTTT
TRBV27	TRBJ1-1	few	-	CASSLLGGTGTEAFF	TGTGCCAGCAGTTTGCTGGGGGGGACCGGCACTGAAGCTTTCTTT
TRBV6-5	TRBJ1-5	many	-	CASSYSRDQPQHF	TGTGCCAGCAGTTACTCGAGAGATCAGCCCCAGCATTTT
TRBV16	TRBJ2-7	many	-	CASSQRADYEQYF	TGTGCCAGCAGCCAACGTGCGGACTACGAGCAGTACTTC
TRBV7-9	TRBJ2-3	many	-	CASSLLVNRFDTQYF	TGTGCCAGCAGCTTGCTCGTCAACCGATTCGATACGCAGTATTTT
TRBV12-3/TRBV12-4	TRBJ1-6	-	-	CASSPHIPNSPLHF	TGTGCCAGCAGTCCCCACATCCCGAATTCACCCCTCCACTTT
TRBV28	TRBJ1-5	many	TRBD1	CASSLEGGGQPQHF	TGTGCCAGCAGTTTGGAAGGGGGCGGTCAGCCCCAGCATTTT
TRBV7-9	TRBJ2-7	few	-	CASSSEGQPYF	TGTGCCAGCAGCTCGGAAGGACAGCCGTACTTC
TRBV7-2	TRBJ2-7	many	-	CASSLRRGIYEQYF	TGTGCCAGCAGCTTACGCCGGGGGATCTACGAGCAGTACTTC
TRBV7-9	TRBJ2-5	few	-	CASSSHMAQYF	TGTGCCAGCAGCTCCCACATGGCCCAGTACTTC
TRBV7-2	TRBJ2-6	few	TRBD1	CASSFPAPGTGGATASGANVLTF	TGTGCCAGCAGCTTTCCGGCGCCCGGGACAGGGGGCGCAACGGCGTCTGGGGCCAACGTCCTGACTTTC
TRBV6-5	TRBJ2-7	-	-	CASSYDSSYEQYF	TGTGCCAGCAGTTATGACAGCTCCTACGAGCAGTACTTC
TRBV20-1	TRBJ1-2	-	-	CSASAPGVRYGYTF	TGCAGTGCTAGCGCCCCAGGGGTTCGGTATGGCTACACCTTC
TRBV12-3/TRBV12-4	TRBJ2-5	many	TRBD1	CASSFRDRGETQYF	TGTGCCAGCAGTTTCCGGGACAGGGGAGAGACCCAGTACTTC
TRBV10-2	TRBJ2-1	-	TRBD1	CASSVPQTGVFSYEQFF	TGCGCCAGCAGTGTCCCCCAAACAGGGGTCTTTAGCTATGAGCAGTTCTTC
TRBV30	TRBJ1-1	many	-	CAWSTPGTANTEAFF	TGTGCCTGGAGTACCCCAGGAACAGCGAACACTGAAGCTTTCTTT
TRBV20-1	TRBJ2-3	many	-	CSADGTGEGTDTQYF	TGCAGTGCGGATGGGACGGGAGAGGGCACAGATACGCAGTATTTT
TRBV25-1	TRBJ2-7	few	TRBD1	CASSGAGGHYEQYF	TGTGCCAGCAGTGGGGCAGGGGGCCACTACGAGCAGTACTTC
TRBV6-1	TRBJ2-7	few	-	CASSESGAYEQYF	TGTGCCAGCAGTGAATCAGGGGCCTACGAGCAGTACTTC
TRBV30	TRBJ1-2	many	-	CAWSVRPPDYGYTF	TGTGCCTGGAGTGTTCGACCCCCTGACTATGGCTACACCTTC
TRBV11-2	TRBJ2-6	-	TRBD1	CASSWWDRTTGANVLTF	TGTGCCAGCAGCTGGTGGGACAGAACTACTGGGGCCAACGTCCTGACTTTC
TRBV19	TRBJ1-4	few	-	CASSTRTEPQLFF	TGTGCCAGTAGTACACGGACAGAACCCCAACTGTTTTTT
TRBV5-1	TRBJ2-1	-	-	CASRAGGGTPSYNEQFF	TGCGCCAGCAGAGCCGGTGGGGGGACCCCCTCCTACAATGAGCAGTTCTTC
TRBV11-1	TRBJ2-1	many	TRBD1	CASSSGTGGLGEQFF	TGTGCCAGCAGCTCTGGGACAGGGGGATTAGGTGAGCAGTTCTTC
TRBV11-2	TRBJ2-6	few	-	CASSSETTSWGIHGANVLTF	TGTGCCAGCAGCTCCGAGACGACTAGTTGGGGGATTCATGGGGCCAACGTCCTGACTTTC
TRBV2	TRBJ1-6	many	-	CASSDGRIYNSPLHF	TGTGCCAGCAGTGACGGGCGGATCTATAATTCACCCCTCCACTTT